The entry below describes one T cell receptor beta chain. What it recognizes is unknown. Reverse transcribing all isolated RNA meant expressed TCRB transcripts were sequenced. Some clones are missing from TCRdb's copy, which holds only in-frame ones; the method was immunoSEQ multiplex PCR. This sample has roughly 150,000 clones; 7% to 9.5% occur once, and the top ten carry under 0.85%. This sample is part of a study of beta chain features in type 1 diabetes. General study findings and limits: Across all four CD4+ subsets, people with type 1 diabetes showed modestly shorter TCRB CDR3s. Type 1 diabetes patients had VDJ junctions that carried fewer insertions and more deletions. Patients' naive, central memory and regulatory TCRB repertoires appeared more alike than those of healthy donors.

Germline V lookup: CDR1 MGHRA, CDR2 YSYEKL. V dropped 1 base and J dropped 5; count of bases not matched to a gene: 3. The CDR3 is made up of 16 amino acids. Sequencing was performed on central memory CD4+ T cells from blood. The TCR sequence derives from a young woman with type 1 diabetes. The rearrangement joins TRBV4-1 to TRBJ2-5, with TRBD2 matching 14 bases. Here the CDR3 DNA reads TGCGCCAGCAGCCAAGGACTAGCGGGAGGGATGGAGACCCAGTACTTC. Translated, it gives CASSQGLAGGMETQYF.